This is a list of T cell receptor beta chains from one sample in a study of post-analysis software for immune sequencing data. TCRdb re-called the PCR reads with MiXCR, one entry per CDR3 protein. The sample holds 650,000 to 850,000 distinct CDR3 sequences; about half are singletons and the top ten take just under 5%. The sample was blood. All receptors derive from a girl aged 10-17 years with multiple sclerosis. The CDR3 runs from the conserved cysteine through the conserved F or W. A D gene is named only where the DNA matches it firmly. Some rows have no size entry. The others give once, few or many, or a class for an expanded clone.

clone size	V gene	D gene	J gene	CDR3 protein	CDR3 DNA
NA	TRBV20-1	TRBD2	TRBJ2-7	CSARPGTSGGSYEQYF	TGCAGTGCTAGACCCGGGACTAGCGGGGGCTCCTACGAGCAGTACTTC
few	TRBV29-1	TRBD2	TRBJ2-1	CSGSGSAGVSYNEQFF	TGCAGCGGATCGGGGTCAGCGGGAGTGTCCTACAATGAGCAGTTCTTC
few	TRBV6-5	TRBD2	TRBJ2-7	CASSYRVAGGYEQYF	TGTGCCAGCAGTTACAGGGTAGCGGGAGGGTACGAGCAGTACTTC
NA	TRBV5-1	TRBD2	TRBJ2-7	CASSGGSSRGEQYF	TGCGCCAGCAGTGGCGGGAGCAGTAGGGGCGAGCAGTACTTC
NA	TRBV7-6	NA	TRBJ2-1	CASSLRVGGAAARFYNEQFF	TGTGCCAGCAGCTTAAGAGTTGGGGGGGCTGCGGCTAGATTCTACAATGAGCAGTTCTTC
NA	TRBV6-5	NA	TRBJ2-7	CASRVGTHYEQYF	TGTGCCAGCAGGGTCGGGACTCACTACGAGCAGTACTTC
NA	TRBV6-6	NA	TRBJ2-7	CASRPGRALGEQYF	TGTGCCAGCAGACCCGGACGGGCCTTGGGTGAGCAGTACTTC
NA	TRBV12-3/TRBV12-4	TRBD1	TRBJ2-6	CASSLGQGLEGANVLTF	TGTGCCAGCAGTCTCGGACAGGGCCTTGAGGGGGCCAACGTCCTGACTTTC
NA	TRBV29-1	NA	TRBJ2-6	CSVEDSWGRNSGANVLTF	TGCAGCGTTGAAGATAGTTGGGGCCGAAACTCTGGGGCCAACGTCCTGACTTTC
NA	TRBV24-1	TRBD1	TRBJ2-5	CATSDLGQDQETQYF	TGTGCCACCAGTGATTTGGGACAGGACCAAGAGACCCAGTACTTC
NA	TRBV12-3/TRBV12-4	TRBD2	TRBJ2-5	CASSLAGLAGDRETQYF	TGTGCCAGCAGTTTAGCGGGGCTAGCGGGAGACCGGGAGACCCAGTACTTC
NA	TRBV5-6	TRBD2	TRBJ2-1	CASSFVAGGYNEQFF	TGTGCCAGCAGCTTTGTAGCGGGAGGTTACAATGAGCAGTTCTTC
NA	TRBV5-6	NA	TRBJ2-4	CASSFRGVIAKNIQYF	TGTGCCAGCAGCTTTCGGGGAGTTATAGCCAAAAACATTCAGTACTTC
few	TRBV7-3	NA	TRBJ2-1	CASSPSGQDYNEQFF	TGTGCCAGCAGCCCGTCGGGGCAGGACTACAATGAGCAGTTCTTC
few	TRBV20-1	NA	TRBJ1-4	CSALVTRSPEKLFF	TGCAGTGCCCTGGTTACGAGGTCCCCCGAAAAACTGTTTTTT
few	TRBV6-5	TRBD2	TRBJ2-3	CASSLVGTSGTDTQYF	TGTGCCAGCAGTTTAGTAGGGACTAGCGGTACAGATACGCAGTATTTT
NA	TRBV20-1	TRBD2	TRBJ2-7	CSARVTSGMYNEQYF	TGCAGTGCTAGAGTAACTAGCGGGATGTACAATGAGCAGTACTTC
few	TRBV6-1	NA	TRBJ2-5	CASSTLMWGGGQETQYF	TGTGCCAGCAGTACCCTCATGTGGGGTGGGGGTCAAGAGACCCAGTACTTC
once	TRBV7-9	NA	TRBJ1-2	CASSDLGRGGNGYTF	TGCGCCAGCAGCGATCTGGGACGCGGCGGGAATGGCTACACCTTC
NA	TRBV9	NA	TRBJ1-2	CASSPEGRRNYGYTF	TGTGCCAGCAGCCCCGAGGGCAGGCGGAACTATGGCTACACCTTC
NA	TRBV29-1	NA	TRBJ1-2	CSVEDPDMGGYTF	TGCAGCGTTGAAGATCCGGATATGGGAGGCTACACCTTC
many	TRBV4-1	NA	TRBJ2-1	CASSQDRGSYNEQFF	TGCGCCAGCAGCCAAGATAGGGGGAGCTACAATGAGCAGTTCTTC
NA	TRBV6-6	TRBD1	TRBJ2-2	CAGGQGFGGELFF	TGTGCCGGGGGACAGGGGTTTGGCGGGGAGCTGTTTTTT
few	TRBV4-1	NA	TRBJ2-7	CASSQGSDFLYEQYF	TGCGCCAGCAGCCAAGGATCGGACTTCCTCTACGAGCAGTACTTC
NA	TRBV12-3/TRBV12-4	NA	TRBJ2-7	CASSERAWGVSYEQYF	TGTGCCAGCAGTGAGAGGGCGTGGGGCGTCTCCTACGAGCAGTACTTC
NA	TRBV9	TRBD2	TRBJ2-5	CASSPRVAGVKETQYF	TGTGCCAGCAGCCCCCGGGTAGCGGGAGTTAAAGAGACCCAGTACTTC
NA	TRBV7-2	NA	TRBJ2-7	CASSTPGDRTYEQYF	TGTGCCAGCAGCACGCCGGGAGACAGAACCTACGAGCAGTACTTC
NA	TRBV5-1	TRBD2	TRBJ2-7	CASSQGLAGGYNEQYF	TGCGCCAGCAGCCAGGGACTAGCGGGCGGTTACAACGAGCAGTACTTC
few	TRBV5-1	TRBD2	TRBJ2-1	CASSSRGGRAGDEQFF	TGCGCCAGCAGCTCCCGGGGCGGGAGGGCCGGTGATGAGCAGTTCTTC
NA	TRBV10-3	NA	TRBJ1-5	CAISERGGGNQPQHF	TGTGCCATCAGTGAGCGGGGTGGTGGCAATCAGCCCCAGCATTTT
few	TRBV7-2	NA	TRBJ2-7	CASSLVGGNRAYEQYF	TGTGCCAGCAGCTTAGTGGGCGGGAATCGGGCCTACGAGCAGTACTTC
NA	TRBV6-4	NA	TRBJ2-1	CASSEGPLGQGSEQFF	TGTGCCAGCAGTGAAGGTCCCCTCGGGCAGGGGAGTGAGCAGTTCTTC
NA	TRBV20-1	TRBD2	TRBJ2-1	CSARGASGRYNEQFF	TGCAGTGCTAGGGGGGCTAGCGGGAGGTACAATGAGCAGTTCTTC
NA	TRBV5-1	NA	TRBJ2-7	CASSPFQATVFSYEQYF	TGCGCCAGCAGCCCCTTCCAGGCCACAGTGTTCTCCTACGAGCAGTACTTC
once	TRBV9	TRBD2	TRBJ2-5	CASSEGGRGTQYF	TGTGCCAGCTCTGAAGGCGGGAGGGGGACCCAGTACTTC
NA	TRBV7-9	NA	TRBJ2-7	CASSLEGGALYEQYF	TGTGCCAGCAGCTTAGAGGGGGGGGCCCTCTACGAGCAGTACTTC
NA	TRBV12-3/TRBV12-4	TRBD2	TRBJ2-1	CASSGLAGGKQFF	TGTGCCAGCAGTGGGCTAGCGGGAGGAAAGCAGTTCTTC
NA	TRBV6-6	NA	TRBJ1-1	CASSPVETEAFF	TGTGCCAGCAGCCCGGTGGAAACTGAAGCTTTCTTT
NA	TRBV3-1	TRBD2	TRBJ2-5	CASSPVPGLAGQETQYF	TGTGCCAGCAGCCCCGTCCCGGGACTAGCGGGACAAGAGACCCAGTACTTC
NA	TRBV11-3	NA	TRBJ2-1	CASSPWTRREGSYNEQFF	TGTGCCAGCAGCCCATGGACCCGCAGAGAGGGGTCCTACAATGAGCAGTTCTTC
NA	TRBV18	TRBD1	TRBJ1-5	CASSPGTGMGSNQPQHF	TGTGCCAGCTCACCCGGGACAGGGATGGGAAGCAATCAGCCCCAGCATTTT
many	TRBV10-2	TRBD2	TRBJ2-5	CASSGGETQYF	TGCGCCAGCTCGGGGGGAGAGACCCAGTACTTC
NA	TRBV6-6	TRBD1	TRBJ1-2	CASSTTGGPNYGYTF	TGTGCCAGCAGCACCACAGGGGGCCCTAACTATGGCTACACCTTC
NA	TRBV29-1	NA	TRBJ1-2	CSVEDLVGRPLTTYGYTF	TGCAGCGTTGAAGATCTAGTCGGGCGGCCTCTTACCACCTATGGCTACACCTTC
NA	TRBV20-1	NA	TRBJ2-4	CSAPSGPVQYF	TGCAGTGCCCCGTCGGGACCTGTTCAGTACTTC
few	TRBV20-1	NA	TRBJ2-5	CSARDLLRPTETQYF	TGCAGTGCTAGAGATCTTCTGAGGCCAACGGAGACCCAGTACTTC
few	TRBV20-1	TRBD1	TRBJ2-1	CSASGAGTAIDEQFF	TGCAGTGCTAGTGGAGCCGGGACAGCAATCGATGAGCAGTTCTTC
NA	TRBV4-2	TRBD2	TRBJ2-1	CASSQDTSGSSNEQFF	TGTGCCAGCAGCCAAGATACTAGCGGGAGCTCCAATGAGCAGTTCTTC